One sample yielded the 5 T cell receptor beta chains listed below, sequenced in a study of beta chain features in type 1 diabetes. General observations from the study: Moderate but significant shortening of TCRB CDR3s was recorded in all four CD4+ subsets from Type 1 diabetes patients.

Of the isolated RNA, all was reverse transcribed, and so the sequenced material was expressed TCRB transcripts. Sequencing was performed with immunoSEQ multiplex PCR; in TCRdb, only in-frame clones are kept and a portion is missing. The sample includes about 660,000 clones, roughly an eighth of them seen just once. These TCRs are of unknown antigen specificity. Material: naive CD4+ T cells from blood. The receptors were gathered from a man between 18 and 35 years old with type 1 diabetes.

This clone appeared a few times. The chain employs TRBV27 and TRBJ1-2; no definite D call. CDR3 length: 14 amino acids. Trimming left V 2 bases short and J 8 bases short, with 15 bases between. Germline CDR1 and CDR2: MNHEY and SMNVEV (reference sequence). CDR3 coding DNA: TGTGCCAGCAGTTTAGGGGTTGGGGTTTCCGGCTACACCTTC. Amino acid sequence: CASSLGVGVSGYTF.

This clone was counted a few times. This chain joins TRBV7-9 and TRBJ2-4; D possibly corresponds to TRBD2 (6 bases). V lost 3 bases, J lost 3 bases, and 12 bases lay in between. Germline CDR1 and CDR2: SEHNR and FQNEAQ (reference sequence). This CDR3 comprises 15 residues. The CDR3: CASSLIGRDKNIQYF. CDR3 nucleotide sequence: TGTGCCAGCAGCTTGATAGGGCGGGACAAAAACATTCAGTACTTC.

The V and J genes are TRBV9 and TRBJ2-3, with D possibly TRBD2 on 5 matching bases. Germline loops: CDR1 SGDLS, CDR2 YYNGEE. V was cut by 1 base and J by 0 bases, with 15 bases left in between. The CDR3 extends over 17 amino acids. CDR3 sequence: CASSVPSGRPSTDTQYF. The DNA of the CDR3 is TGTGCCAGCAGCGTACCCTCGGGGAGACCTAGCACAGATACGCAGTATTTT. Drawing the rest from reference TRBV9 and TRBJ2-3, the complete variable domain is DSGVTQTPKHLITATGQRVTLRCSPRSGDLSVYWYQQSLDQGLQFLIQYYNGEERAKGNILERFSAQQFPDLHSELNLSSLELGDSALYFCASSVPSGRPSTDTQYFGPGTRLTVL.

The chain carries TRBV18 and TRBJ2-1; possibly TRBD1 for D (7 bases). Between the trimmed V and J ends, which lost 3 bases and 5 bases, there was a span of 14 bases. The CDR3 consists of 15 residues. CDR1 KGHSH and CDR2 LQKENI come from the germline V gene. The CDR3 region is CASSPRGAHNNEQFF. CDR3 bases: TGTGCCAGCTCACCCAGGGGGGCCCACAACAATGAGCAGTTCTTC.

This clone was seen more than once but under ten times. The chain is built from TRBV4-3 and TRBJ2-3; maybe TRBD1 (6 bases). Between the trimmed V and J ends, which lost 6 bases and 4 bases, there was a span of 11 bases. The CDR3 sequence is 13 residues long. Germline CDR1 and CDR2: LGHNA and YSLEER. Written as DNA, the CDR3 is TGCGCCAGCAGTGCAGGGGTACCAGATACGCAGTATTTT. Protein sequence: CASSAGVPDTQYF.